Below are 24 T cell receptor beta chains sequenced from a single sample in a study of OX40 agonist ivuxolimab in advanced cancers. Using immunoSEQ multiplex PCR, the repertoire was profiled, and TCRdb retains in-frame clones only, with some absent. The sample shows approximately 78,000 clones, about 82% of them seen only once. The source was CD4+ or CD8+ T cells sorted from blood, collected in a trial of the OX40 agonist ivuxolimab. The receptors were gathered from an adult with an advanced solid tumor such as melanoma, head and neck, liver or kidney cancer.

The CDR3 region is CASSLGGGSNEQFF. The CDR3 region has the DNA TGTGCCAGCAGCTTGGGCGGGGGCTCCAATGAGCAGTTCTTC. J is TRBJ2-1 and V is TRBV5-4; D possibly corresponds to TRBD2 (7 bases). The CDR3 sequence is 14 residues long. The V gene's germline CDR1 is SGHNT and CDR2 YYREEE (reference sequence). Trimming cost V 0 bases and J 6 bases, with 10 bases left between them.

CDR3 loop: CASSLPSVATEAFF. CDR3 nucleotides: TGTGCCAGCAGCTTACCCTCGGTGGCAACTGAAGCTTTCTTT. The chain uses TRBV7-9 and TRBJ1-1; D is unclear. Germline-derived CDR1 and CDR2 are SEHNR and FQNEAQ (reference sequence). The CDR3 loop spans 14 amino acids. The V gene lost 2 bases and the J gene lost 5 bases, with 12 bases spanning the gap.

The chain carries TRBV7-9 and TRBJ2-7; a possible D gene is TRBD2 (6 bases). Germline V CDR1 and CDR2: SEHNR, FQNEAQ (reference sequence). The V and J ends lost 3 bases and 6 bases respectively, with 12 bases between them. There are 13 residues in the CDR3. The chain's CDR3 is CASSFVLEGEQYF. The CDR3 DNA sequence: TGTGCCAGCAGCTTCGTTTTGGAGGGCGAGCAGTACTTC. Filled out from reference TRBV7-9 and TRBJ2-7, the complete variable domain reads DTGVSQNPRHKITKRGQNVTFRCDPISEHNRLYWYRQTLGQGPEFLTYFQNEAQLEKSRLLSDRFSAERPKGSFSTLEIQRTEQGDSAMYLCASSFVLEGEQYFGPGTRLTVT.

On this clone: The same CDR3 also results from other DNA sequences found in this sample. The chain has TRBV18 and TRBJ1-6, with 9 bases fitting TRBD1. Looked up from germline, CDR1 is KGHSH and CDR2 is LQKENI. This CDR3 has 14 amino acids. The junction had 1 base not matched to a gene; V was cut back by 3 bases and J by 7 bases. This chain's CDR3 is CASSPGQGNSPLHF. CDR3 in DNA: TGTGCCAGCTCACCGGGACAGGGAAATTCACCCCTCCACTTT.

The CDR3 reads CASSQDITGSNQPQHF. As DNA, the CDR3 is TGCGCCAGCAGCCAAGATATCACGGGAAGCAATCAGCCCCAGCATTTT. This chain uses TRBV4-1 with TRBJ1-5; D is unresolved. The CDR3 loop spans 16 amino acids. V was pared by 0 bases and J by 1 base, with 10 bases between. Per germline, CDR1 MGHRA and CDR2 YSYEKL.

The rearrangement joins TRBV2 to TRBJ1-6; D is unclear. The CDR3 has 14 amino acids. CDR1 is SNHLY and CDR2 is FYNNEI in the germline V gene. Trimming shortened V by 1 base and J by 8 bases, and 9 bases separated the two germline ends. The CDR3 DNA sequence: TGTGCCAGCAGTGAAGGGGGATCATATTCACCCCTCCACTTT. This gives the protein CASSEGGSYSPLHF.

DNA of the CDR3: TGTGCCAGCGCAGCGAATAGCAATCAGCCCCAGCATTTT. Its translation is CASAANSNQPQHF. V usage is TRBV6-5 and J usage is TRBJ1-5; D gene unclear. Germline V gene data show CDR1 as MNHEY and CDR2 as SVGAGI. The V gene lost 8 bases and the J gene lost 0 bases, with 8 bases spanning the gap. This CDR3 comprises 13 residues.

The V call is TRBV4-3, the J call TRBJ2-1; 12 bases are shared with TRBD2. V was pared by 0 bases and J by 8 bases, with 20 bases of the junction left unmatched. The CDR3 totals 21 residues. Per the germline V gene, CDR1 is LGHNA and CDR2 is YSLEER. The CDR3 sequence is CASSQDSSLARTSGTSDEQFF. In DNA form, the CDR3 reads TGCGCCAGCAGCCAAGACTCCTCATTAGCCCGGACTAGCGGGACGTCCGATGAGCAGTTCTTC.

The chain is built from TRBV28 and TRBJ2-3, with unresolved D. Germline V gene sequence: CDR1 MDHEN, CDR2 SYDVKM. The CDR3 has 13 residues. The V end was cut by 10 bases, the J end by 2 bases, with 13 bases between. This chain's CDR3 is CATLTSFTDTQYF. In DNA, the CDR3 is TGTGCCACCCTGACCTCATTCACAGATACGCAGTATTTT.

J is TRBJ2-2 and V is TRBV5-1; the D gene is possibly TRBD1 (5 bases). Per the germline V gene, CDR1 is SGHRS and CDR2 is YFSETQ. The CDR3 runs 15 residues. The V and J ends lost 0 bases and 0 bases respectively, with 6 bases between them. In DNA, the CDR3 is TGCGCCAGCAGCTTGGCAGGGACGAACACCGGGGAGCTGTTTTTT. Its translation: CASSLAGTNTGELFF.

This clone was detected only once. This chain joins TRBV5-1 and TRBJ2-6; a weak D match, TRBD2 (6 bases). The CDR3 consists of 15 residues. CDR1 and CDR2 from the germline V gene are SGHRS and YFSETQ. The V end was cut by 0 bases, the J end by 2 bases, with 6 bases between. CDR3 amino acids: CASSLERAGANVLTF. The CDR3 DNA follows: TGCGCCAGCAGCTTGGAGCGGGCTGGGGCCAACGTCCTGACTTTC.

This chain connects TRBV30 to TRBJ1-5, with D perhaps matching TRBD1 (6 bases). The CDR3 runs 14 residues. V was clipped by 2 bases and J by 2 bases, with 10 bases between them. Germline CDR1 reads GTSNPN; CDR2 reads SVGIG (reference sequence). CDR3 protein: CAWSRTAGNQPQHF. The CDR3 DNA reads TGTGCCTGGAGTAGGACAGCCGGCAATCAGCCCCAGCATTTT.

The chain uses TRBV18 and TRBJ2-3, with 8 bases that match TRBD1. The V gene end was trimmed by 0 bases and the J gene end by 5 bases; junction bases not matched to a gene: 4. This CDR3 has 15 residues. Per germline, CDR1 KGHSH and CDR2 LQKENI. CDR3 in amino acids: CASSPPQGAGDTQYF. CDR3 nucleotide sequence: TGTGCCAGCTCACCACCGCAGGGGGCGGGAGATACGCAGTATTTT.

This clone was observed once. The rearrangement uses TRBV19 and TRBJ1-2; 9 nucleotides agree with TRBD1. The CDR3 consists of 13 residues. CDR1 LNHDA and CDR2 SQIVND come from the germline V gene (reference sequence). V lost 3 bases and J lost 8; bases outside the gene matches: 4. CDR3 loop: CASSIGTGNGYTF. The CDR3 DNA sequence: TGTGCCAGTAGTATCGGGACAGGGAACGGCTACACCTTC.

Concerning this clone itself: Sequence at one end of the junction differs from germline and may be a read error. The chain combines TRBV6-5 with TRBJ2-7, with TRBD2 matching 7 bases. The CDR3 totals 14 residues. Per the germline V gene, CDR1 is MNHEY and CDR2 is SVGAGI. The DNA of the CDR3 is TGTGCCAGCAGTCCGAGGGAGGGCCCCTACGAGCAGTGCTTC. Its translation: CASSPREGPYEQCF.

This clone was counted between two and nine times. The CDR3: CASNKYGLGNTEAFF. In nucleotides, the CDR3 is TGTGCCAGCAACAAGTACGGATTGGGGAACACTGAAGCTTTCTTT. The chain joins TRBV6-1 to TRBJ1-1; no firm D call. Germline V CDR1 and CDR2: MNHNS, SASEGT. V lost 7 bases to trimming and J lost 1 base, with 16 bases between them. There are 15 residues in the CDR3.

CDR3 protein: CASSLGQLTDTQYF. The CDR3 DNA sequence: TGTGCCAGCAGCTTGGGGCAGCTCACAGATACGCAGTATTTT. This rearrangement joins TRBV5-4 to TRBJ2-3, with D unresolved. V lost 0 bases, J lost 2 bases, and 7 bases lay in between. The germline V gene encodes CDR1 SGHNT and CDR2 YYREEE (reference sequence). The CDR3 extends over 14 amino acids.

CDR3: CASSERHQLYNEQFF. DNA for the CDR3: TGTGCCAGCAGTGAAAGGCACCAACTTTACAATGAGCAGTTCTTC. The chain employs TRBV2 and TRBJ2-1; unclear D gene. The CDR3 totals 15 residues. In germline, CDR1 is SNHLY, CDR2 FYNNEI. V was shortened by 2 bases and J by 4 bases, with 12 bases between the two germline ends.

V and J are TRBV7-8 and TRBJ1-2; D call uncertain. V was pared by 0 bases and J by 5 bases, with 7 bases between. Germline-derived CDR1 and CDR2 are SGHVS and FQNEAQ. This CDR3 has 13 amino acids. CDR3 loop: CASSLAGRYGYTF. In DNA, the CDR3 is TGTGCCAGCAGCTTAGCAGGTCGTTATGGCTACACCTTC. Filled out from reference TRBV7-8 and TRBJ1-2, the complete variable domain reads GAGVSQSPRYKVAKRGQDVALRCDPISGHVSLFWYQQALGQGPEFLTYFQNEAQLDKSGLPSDRFFAERPEGSVSTLKIQRTQQEDSAVYLCASSLAGRYGYTFGSGTRLTVV.

This clone was recorded once. The gene calls are TRBV7-9 and TRBJ1-2; TRBD1 aligns across 8 bases. The V and J ends lost 5 bases and 5 bases, in that order; junction bases with no gene match: 13. The CDR3 has 16 residues. Germline lookup yields CDR1 SEHNR and CDR2 FQNEAQ (reference sequence). As DNA, the CDR3 is TGTGCCAGCAGCCCACCCGACAGGGGTCGAAGGTATGGCTACACCTTC. Translating it yields CASSPPDRGRRYGYTF.

The chain employs TRBV30 and TRBJ1-1, with 7 bases aligning to TRBD1. CDR3 length: 13 amino acids. Germline CDR1 and CDR2: GTSNPN and SVGIG (reference sequence). The V gene end was trimmed by 2 bases and the J gene end by 6 bases; junction bases not matched to a gene: 6. The CDR3: CAWSRGQRAEAFF. The CDR3 DNA is TGTGCCTGGAGTCGGGGACAGCGGGCTGAAGCTTTCTTT.

The chain couples TRBV13 to TRBJ1-1; 8 bases map to TRBD1. CDR1 and CDR2 from the germline V gene are PRHDT and FYEKMQ (reference sequence). The CDR3 length is 14 residues. Trimming removed 5 bases from V and 5 bases from J; junction bases left unmatched: 7. Here the CDR3 DNA reads TGTGCCAGCAGCCCCCGGACAGGGAGGACTGAAGCTTTCTTT. Its protein product is CASSPRTGRTEAFF.

In its sample, this clone was seen many times. The chain is built from TRBV10-1 and TRBJ1-6; D call uncertain. The CDR3 contains 14 residues. In germline, CDR1 is WNHNN, CDR2 SYGVQD (reference sequence). The germline V and J ends were trimmed by 3 bases and 6 bases, with 9 bases remaining between them. The DNA of the CDR3 is TGCGCCAGCAGTGAAAAACGGCTTAATTCACCCCTCCACTTT. Protein product: CASSEKRLNSPLHF.

The chain joins TRBV11-3 to TRBJ1-1; D possibly corresponds to TRBD1 (6 bases). The CDR3 consists of 16 residues. Trimming removed 5 bases at V and 4 bases at J, with 20 bases between. Germline values: CDR1 SGHNT, CDR2 YENEEA. The CDR3 sequence is CASSARTGIFATEAFF. The CDR3 DNA sequence: TGTGCCAGCAGCGCCCGAACAGGGATCTTCGCCACTGAAGCTTTCTTT.